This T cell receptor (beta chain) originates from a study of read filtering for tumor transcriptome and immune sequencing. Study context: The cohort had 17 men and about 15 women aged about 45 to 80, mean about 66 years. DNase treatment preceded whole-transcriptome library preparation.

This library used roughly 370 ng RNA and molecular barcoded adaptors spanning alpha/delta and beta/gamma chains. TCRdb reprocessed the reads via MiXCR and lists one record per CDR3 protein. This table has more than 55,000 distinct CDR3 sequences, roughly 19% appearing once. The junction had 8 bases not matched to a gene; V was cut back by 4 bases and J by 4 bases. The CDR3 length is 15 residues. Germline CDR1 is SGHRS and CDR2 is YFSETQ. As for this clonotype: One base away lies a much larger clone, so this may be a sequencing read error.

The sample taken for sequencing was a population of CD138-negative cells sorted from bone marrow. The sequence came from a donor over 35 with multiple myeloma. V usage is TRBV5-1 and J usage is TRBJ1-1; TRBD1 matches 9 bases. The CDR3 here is CASSRAGQGGTEAFF. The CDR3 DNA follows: TGCGCCAGCAGCAGGGCGGGACAGGGCGGCACTGAAGCTTTCTTT.